This T cell receptor (beta chain) came from a study of blood T cell repertoires in COVID-19. As for the study in general: Both acute and convalescent COVID-19 samples were obtained from the United States, Italy and Spain. Nucleic acid was either cDNA or gDNA, and it came from T cells, B-cell-depleted T cells, or PBMCs.

In germline, CDR1 is SGHKS, CDR2 YYEKEE (reference sequence). V was clipped by 0 bases and J by 0 bases, with 9 bases between them. CDR3 length: 15 residues. Methods used by the authors: Cell counts per sample came from amplifying reference gene primers. Profiled with immunoSEQ multiplex PCR; TCRdb holds only in-frame clones, not every one. Clonal size and the V and J genes are those of that table, whereas D and trimming came from the DNA. The sample gives about 160,000 clones, over 65% of which show up once; around 8.1% is in the top ten. This sequence originates from a man aged 55-75 years with acute or convalescent COVID-19. The chain has TRBV5-5 and TRBJ1-2; no definite D call. Specimen: peripheral blood. Here the CDR3 DNA reads TGTGCCAGCAGCTTGGCCTCAGGTCCTAACTATGGCTACACCTTC. Protein: CASSLASGPNYGYTF. Together with reference TRBV5-5 and TRBJ1-2, the CDR3 gives the full variable domain: DAGVTQSPTHLIKTRGQQVTLRCSPISGHKSVSWYQQVLGQGPQFIFQYYEKEERGRGNFPDRFSARQFPNYSSELNVNALLLGDSALYLCASSLASGPNYGYTFGSGTRLTVV.